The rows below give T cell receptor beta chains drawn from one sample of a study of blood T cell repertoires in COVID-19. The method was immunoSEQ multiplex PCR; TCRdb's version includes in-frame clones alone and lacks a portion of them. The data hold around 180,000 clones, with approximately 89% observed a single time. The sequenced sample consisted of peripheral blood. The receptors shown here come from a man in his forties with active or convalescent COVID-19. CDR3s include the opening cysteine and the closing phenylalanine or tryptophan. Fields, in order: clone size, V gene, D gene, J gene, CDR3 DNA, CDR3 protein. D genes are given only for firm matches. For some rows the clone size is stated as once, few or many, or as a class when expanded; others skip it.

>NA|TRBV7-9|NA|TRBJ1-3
TGTGCCAGCAGCTGGGCCCGGGGAGGAGGAATCTCTGGAAACACCATATATTTT
CASSWARGGGISGNTIYF
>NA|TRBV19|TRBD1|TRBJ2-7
TGTGCCAGCCTTGTCGAGGGACAGGGCAACGAGCAGTACTTC
CASLVEGQGNEQYF
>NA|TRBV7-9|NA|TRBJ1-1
TGTGCCACGCTCCCTCGGGGGGGGGCGCAGAACACTGAAGCTTTCTTT
CATLPRGGAQNTEAFF
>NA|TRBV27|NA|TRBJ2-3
TGTGCCAGCAGTCTACTCGGTGCGGATGGAACAGATACGCAGTATTTT
CASSLLGADGTDTQYF
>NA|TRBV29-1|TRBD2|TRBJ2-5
TGCAGCTCTCAGGGAGGGCAAGAGACCCAGTACTTC
CSSQGGQETQYF
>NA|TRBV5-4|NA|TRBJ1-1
TGTGCCAGCAGGAGAGGCAACCGGGACATCTCCACCGCTGAAGCTTTCTTT
CASRRGNRDISTAEAFF
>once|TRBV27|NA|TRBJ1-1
TGTGCCAGCAGTTCCACCGGAGGGGCTGAAGCTTTCTTT
CASSSTGGAEAFF
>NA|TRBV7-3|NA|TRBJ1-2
TGTGCCAGCAGTCTCACAGCTAACTATGGCTACACCTTC
CASSLTANYGYTF
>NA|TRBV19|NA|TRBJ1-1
TGTGCCAGTAGTATAGCGCGCTGGACTGAAGCTTTCTTT
CASSIARWTEAFF
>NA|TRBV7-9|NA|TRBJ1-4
TGTGCCAGCAGCTTAGACGGGGAAAATGAAAAACTGTTTTTT
CASSLDGENEKLFF
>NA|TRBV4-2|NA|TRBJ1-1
TGTGCCAGCAGACCGACAGATGCCCGAACTGAAGCTTTCTTT
CASRPTDARTEAFF
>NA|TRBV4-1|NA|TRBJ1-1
TGCGCCAGCAGCCAAGATGACGGAGGAAGTAACACTGAAGCTTTCTTT
CASSQDDGGSNTEAFF
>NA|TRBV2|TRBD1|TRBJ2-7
TGTGCCAGCAGTCGACAGGGTAGCTACGAGCAGTACTTC
CASSRQGSYEQYF
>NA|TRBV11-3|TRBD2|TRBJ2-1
TGTGCCAGCAGCTTAACGGGGGGGCGGTACTACAATGAGCAGTTCTTC
CASSLTGGRYYNEQFF
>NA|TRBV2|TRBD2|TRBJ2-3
TGTGCCAGCACCAAAAGGGGGACTAGCGGGGGGATTGACACAGATACGCAGTATTTT
CASTKRGTSGGIDTDTQYF
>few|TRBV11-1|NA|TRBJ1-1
TGTGCCAGCAGCCGGGGGGCTGAAGCTTTCTTT
CASSRGAEAFF
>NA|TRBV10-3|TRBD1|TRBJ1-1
TGTGCCATCAGGGAAACAGGGGGCACGAGCGGAAAAGCTTTCTTT
CAIRETGGTSGKAFF
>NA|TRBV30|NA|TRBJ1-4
TGTGCCTGGAGTGTACGGGCGGGGAACCGTGTCGGGGATGAAAAACTGTTTTTT
CAWSVRAGNRVGDEKLFF
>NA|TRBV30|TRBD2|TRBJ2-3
TGTGCCTGGAGCACTGAGCGAGCGGGGGACACAGATACGCAGTATTTT
CAWSTERAGDTDTQYF
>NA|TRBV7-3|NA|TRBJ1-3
TGTGCCAGCAGCTTAGCAGGACTCTCTGGAAACACCATATATTTT
CASSLAGLSGNTIYF
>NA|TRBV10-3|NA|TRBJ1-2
TGTGCCATCAGTGTAGTACAGGATGGGAACTATGGCTACACCTTC
CAISVVQDGNYGYTF
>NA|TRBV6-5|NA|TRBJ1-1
TGTGCCAGCAGTTACTCGACGGGGGTGGTGAGAGCTTTCTTT
CASSYSTGVVRAFF
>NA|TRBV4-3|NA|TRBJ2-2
TGCGCCAGCAGCTTTCGGGGGGCGGACACCGGGGAGCTGTTTTTT
CASSFRGADTGELFF
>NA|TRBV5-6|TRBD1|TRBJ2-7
TGTGCCAGCAGCGTACGGGACAGATCCTACGAGCAGTACTTC
CASSVRDRSYEQYF
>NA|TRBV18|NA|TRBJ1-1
TGTGCCAGCTCACCGAACGGTGAGGGAGCTTTCTTT
CASSPNGEGAFF
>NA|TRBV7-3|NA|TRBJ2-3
TGTGCCAGCAGCCCCGGGAGAGGGGGGGCCGCAGATACGCAGTATTTT
CASSPGRGGAADTQYF
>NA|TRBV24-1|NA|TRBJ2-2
TGTGCCACCAGTGATCCGCGAGGCCCTAGCACCGGGGAGCTGTTTTTT
CATSDPRGPSTGELFF
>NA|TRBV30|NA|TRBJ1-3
TGTGCCTGGAGATACAGGGTTCGGTCTGGAAACACCATATATTTT
CAWRYRVRSGNTIYF
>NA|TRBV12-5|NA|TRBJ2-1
TGTGCTAGTGGTTCACCTCATACCGCGTACAATGAGCAGTTCTTC
CASGSPHTAYNEQFF
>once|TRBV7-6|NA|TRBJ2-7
TGTGCCAGCAGCCACCCCAGCGTGGGGCGTGGGGAGCAGTACTTC
CASSHPSVGRGEQYF
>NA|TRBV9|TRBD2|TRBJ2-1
TGTGCCAGCAGCGTAGTTGGGACTACGACACACAATGAGCAGTTCTTC
CASSVVGTTTHNEQFF
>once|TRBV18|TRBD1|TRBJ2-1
TGTGCCAGCTCACAGCCGGGACAGGGGTGGCATGAGCAGTTCTTC
CASSQPGQGWHEQFF
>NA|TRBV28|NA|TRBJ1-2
TGTGCCAGCAGTTTCCACGGGTCTAACTATGGCTACACCTTC
CASSFHGSNYGYTF
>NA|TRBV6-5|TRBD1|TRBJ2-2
TGTGCCAGCAGTTCACTAGGGGGCTCGAACACCGGGGAGCTGTTTTTT
CASSSLGGSNTGELFF
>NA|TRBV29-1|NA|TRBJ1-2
TGCAGCGTGACGGACAACAACTATGGCTACACCTTC
CSVTDNNYGYTF
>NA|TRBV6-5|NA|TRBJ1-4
TGTGCCAGCAGTCCTGGAGGCACCTGGGGTGAAAAACTGTTTTTT
CASSPGGTWGEKLFF
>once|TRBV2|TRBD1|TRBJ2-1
TGTGCCAGCAGCGGGACAGGTCACTATGAGCAGTTCTTC
CASSGTGHYEQFF
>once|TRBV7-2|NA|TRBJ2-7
TGTGCCAGCAGCTCACGACAGTTCTACGAGCAGTACTTC
CASSSRQFYEQYF